The source of this T cell receptor (beta chain) is a study of blood T cells in healthy people across ages. Study conclusions and caveats: Per-million-T-cell TCR beta diversity fell roughly linearly with age.

The V and J ends lost 0 bases and 4 bases respectively, with 4 bases between them. The CDR3 is 13 residues long. Germline V lookup: CDR1 WNHNN, CDR2 SYGVQD (reference sequence). This clonotype has a handful of counts. Antigen specificity is unknown. Alongside a J-beta primer mix, a sample-barcoded 5' primer served in a second PCR lasting about 7 to 11 cycles. Each TCR beta cDNA got a 12-nucleotide random molecular identifier. At least 3 million CDR3-containing paired-end reads were obtained per sample. TCRdb re-analysed the 5' RACE reads in MiXCR, keeping a single row per CDR3 protein. This sample has about 640,000 distinct CDR3 sequences, with roughly 50% found just once.

The sequence derives from a man between 60 and 75 years old in good health. The sequencing input was blood. This rearrangement joins TRBV10-1 to TRBJ2-1, with D uncertain. Here the CDR3 reads CASSESRYNEQFF. The CDR3 DNA reads as TGCGCCAGCAGTGAGTCGCGGTACAATGAGCAGTTCTTC.